This TCR beta chain comes out of a study of T cells in tuberculosis. Across the study: The T cells targeted glucose monomycolate, a mycobacterial lipid, via CD1B. Blood was taken before or within 7 days of anti-tuberculosis therapy.

The protocol was immunoSEQ multiplex PCR, while the TCRdb copy is restricted to in-frame clones and leaves out a portion. In the table there are about 33,000 clones, roughly 94% of which are singletons. Study-wide results and caveats: The TCR-beta difference was not significant; alpha differences partly reflected length. Samples were chosen by availability of cryopreserved specimens.

Trimming shortened V by 6 bases and J by 5 bases, and 10 bases separated the two germline ends. CDR1 is KGHSH and CDR2 is LQKENI in the germline V gene. This CDR3 has 13 residues. Sample time point: new active TB diagnosis, blood taken before or within 7 days of starting treatment. This clone has a handful of counts. Its specificity is unknown. The sequence was obtained from an adult with tuberculosis. Some clones in this sample may be carry-over from other donors' samples. The chain has TRBV18 and TRBJ1-4, with D uncertain. The source was PBMCs, collected at tuberculosis diagnosis. The CDR3 region is CASSGGLNEKLFF. DNA for the CDR3: TGTGCCAGCTCCGGCGGGTTAAATGAAAAACTGTTTTTT. The whole variable domain, filled in from reference TRBV18 and TRBJ1-4, reads NAGVMQNPRHLVRRRGQEARLRCSPMKGHSHVYWYRQLPEEGLKFMVYLQKENIIDESGMPKERFSAEFPKEGPSILRIQQVVRGDSAAYFCASSGGLNEKLFFGSGTQLSVL.